The T cell receptor beta chain described here comes from a study of T-cell reconstitution after alpha-beta-depleted transplantation in children. A library of TCRbeta sequences, prepared with unique molecular identifiers, was generated. TCRdb analysed the PCR reads with MiXCR anew, one entry per CDR3 protein. The data show about 980,000 distinct CDR3 sequences, roughly 29% seen once. This CDR3 region has 16 residues. With 0 bases clipped from V and 6 bases from J, the junction kept 9 bases outside the gene matches. Looked up from germline, CDR1 is MNHEY and CDR2 is SVGAGI. This clonotype was picked up a small number of times.

This clonotype was obtained from a boy in the first two years of life who had a stem cell transplant for SCID, so the T cells may come from the graft donor. V gene TRBV6-5 combines with J gene TRBJ1-1; 8 nucleotides agree with TRBD1. Sequencing was performed on PBMCs, mostly from graft donor cells, taken 360 days after TCRalphabeta/CD19-depleted stem cell transplant. The CDR3 DNA follows: TGTGCCAGCAGTTACTCCTGGCAGGGGGCTATAGCTGAAGCTTTCTTT. Translated, it gives CASSYSWQGAIAEAFF.